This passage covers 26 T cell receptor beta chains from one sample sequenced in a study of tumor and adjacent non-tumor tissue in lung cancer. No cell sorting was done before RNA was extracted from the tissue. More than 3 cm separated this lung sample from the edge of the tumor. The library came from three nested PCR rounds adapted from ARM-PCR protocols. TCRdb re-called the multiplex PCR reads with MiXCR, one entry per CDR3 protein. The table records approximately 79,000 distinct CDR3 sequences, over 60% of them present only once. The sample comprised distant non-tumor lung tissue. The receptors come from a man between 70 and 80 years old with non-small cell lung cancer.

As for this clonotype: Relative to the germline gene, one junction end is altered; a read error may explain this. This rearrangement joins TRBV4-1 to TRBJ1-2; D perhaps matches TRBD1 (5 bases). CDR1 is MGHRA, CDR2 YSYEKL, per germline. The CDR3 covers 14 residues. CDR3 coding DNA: TGCGCCAGCAGCCAAGAGGGTCAGGGATTTGGCTGCACCTTC. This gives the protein CASSQEGQGFGCTF.

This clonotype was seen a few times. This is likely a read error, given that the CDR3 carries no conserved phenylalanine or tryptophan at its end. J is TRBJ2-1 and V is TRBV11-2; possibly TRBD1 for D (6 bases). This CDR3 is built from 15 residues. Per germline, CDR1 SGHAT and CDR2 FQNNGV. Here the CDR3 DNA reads TGTGCCAGCAGCATACAGGGACAACCATATAATGAACAGTTCTTA. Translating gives CASSIQGQPYNEQFL.

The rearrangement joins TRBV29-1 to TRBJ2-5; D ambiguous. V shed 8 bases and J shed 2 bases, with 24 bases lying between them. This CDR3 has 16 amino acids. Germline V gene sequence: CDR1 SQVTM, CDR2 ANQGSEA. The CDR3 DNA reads TGCAGCTCCAAGCCCTACCTCCCGAGAGGTCAAGAGACCCAGTACTTC. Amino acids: CSSKPYLPRGQETQYF.

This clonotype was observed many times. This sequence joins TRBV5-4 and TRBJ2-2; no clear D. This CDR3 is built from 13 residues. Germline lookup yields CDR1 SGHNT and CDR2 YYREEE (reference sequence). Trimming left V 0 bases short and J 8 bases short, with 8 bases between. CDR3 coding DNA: TGTGCCAGCAGCTTGGTTATCGGGGGGGAGCTGTTTTTT. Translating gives CASSLVIGGELFF.

Here the CDR3 DNA reads TGTGCAAGCGCCCGGGTGGACGAAGCTTTCTTT. The encoded protein is CASARVDEAFF. The chain recombines TRBV11-2 with TRBJ1-1; no clear D gene. Germline CDR1 is SGHAT and CDR2 is FQNNGV. This CDR3 spans 11 amino acids.

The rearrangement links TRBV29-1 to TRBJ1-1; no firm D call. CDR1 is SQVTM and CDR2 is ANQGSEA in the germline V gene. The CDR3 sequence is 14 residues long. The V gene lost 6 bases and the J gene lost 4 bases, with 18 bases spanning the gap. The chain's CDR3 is CSVLSSMPTTEAFF. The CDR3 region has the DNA TGCAGCGTACTGTCATCGATGCCGACCACTGAAGCTTTCTTT.

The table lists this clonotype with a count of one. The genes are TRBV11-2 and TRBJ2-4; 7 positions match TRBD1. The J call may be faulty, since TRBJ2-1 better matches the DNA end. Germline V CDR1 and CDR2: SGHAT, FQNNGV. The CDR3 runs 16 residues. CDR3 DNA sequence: TGTGCCAGCAGCCCGAGGGGGCGCGAGGCCATAAACATTCAGTTCTTC. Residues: CASSPRGREAINIQFF.

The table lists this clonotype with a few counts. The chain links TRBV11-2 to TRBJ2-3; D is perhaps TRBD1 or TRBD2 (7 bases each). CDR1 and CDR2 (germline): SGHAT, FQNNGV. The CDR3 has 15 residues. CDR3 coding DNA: TGTGATAGCAGCTTGCAGGGGGGGGTCACAGATACGCAGTATTTT. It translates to CDSSLQGGVTDTQYF.

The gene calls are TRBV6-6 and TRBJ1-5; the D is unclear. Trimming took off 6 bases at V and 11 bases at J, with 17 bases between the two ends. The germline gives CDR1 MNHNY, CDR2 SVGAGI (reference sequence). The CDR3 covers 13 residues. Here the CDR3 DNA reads TGTGCCAGCAGCCAGACGGAAAACCAGTCCCAGCATTTT. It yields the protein CASSQTENQSQHF.

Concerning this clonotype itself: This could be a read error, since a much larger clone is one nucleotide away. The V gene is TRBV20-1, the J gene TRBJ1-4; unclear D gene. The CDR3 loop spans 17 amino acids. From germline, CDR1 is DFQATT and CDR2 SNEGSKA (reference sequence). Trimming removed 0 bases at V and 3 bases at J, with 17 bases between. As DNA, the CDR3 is TGCAGTGCTAGAGATGTAAGGAATCAGGCGGCTAATGAAAAACTGTTTTTT. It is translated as CSARDVRNQAANEKLFF.

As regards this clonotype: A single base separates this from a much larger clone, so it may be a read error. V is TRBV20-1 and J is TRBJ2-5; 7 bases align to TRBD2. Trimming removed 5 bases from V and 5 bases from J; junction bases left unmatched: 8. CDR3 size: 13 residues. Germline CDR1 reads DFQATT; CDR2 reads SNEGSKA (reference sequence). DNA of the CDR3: TGCAGTGCTCCAGCGGGAACTCATGAGACCCAGTACTTC. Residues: CSAPAGTHETQYF.

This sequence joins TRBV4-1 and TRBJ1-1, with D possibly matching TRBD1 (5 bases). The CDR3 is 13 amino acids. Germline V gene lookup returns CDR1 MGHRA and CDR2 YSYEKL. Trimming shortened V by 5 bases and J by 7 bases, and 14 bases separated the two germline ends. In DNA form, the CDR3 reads TGCGCCAGCAGCACCCAGGGTGACATTGAAGCTTTCTTT. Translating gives CASSTQGDIEAFF.

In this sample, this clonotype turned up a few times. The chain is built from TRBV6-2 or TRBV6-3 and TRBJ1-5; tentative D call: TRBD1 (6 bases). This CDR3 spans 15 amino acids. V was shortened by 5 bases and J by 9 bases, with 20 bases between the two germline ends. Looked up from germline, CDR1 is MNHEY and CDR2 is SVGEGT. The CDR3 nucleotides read TGTGCCAGCAGTCAGAACCTGGGGGGCAATACGCCCCAGCATTTT. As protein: CASSQNLGGNTPQHF.

The CDR3 loop reads CASNSQGFSDKQHF. Here the CDR3 DNA reads TGTGCCAGCAACTCACAGGGGTTCTCAGATAAGCAGCATTTT. The chain is built from TRBV11-2 and TRBJ2-3; 7 bases match TRBD1. The DNA end lines up better with TRBJ1-5; the J call may be wrong. Looked up from germline, CDR1 is SGHAT and CDR2 is FQNNGV. The CDR3 loop spans 14 amino acids.

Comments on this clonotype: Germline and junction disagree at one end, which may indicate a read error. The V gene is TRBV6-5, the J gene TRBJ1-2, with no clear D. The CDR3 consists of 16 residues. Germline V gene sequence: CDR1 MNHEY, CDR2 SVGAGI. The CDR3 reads CASSYTTPRPGGGYTF. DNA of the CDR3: TGTGCCAGCAGTTACACTACTCCCAGACCGGGAGGAGGCTACACTTTC.

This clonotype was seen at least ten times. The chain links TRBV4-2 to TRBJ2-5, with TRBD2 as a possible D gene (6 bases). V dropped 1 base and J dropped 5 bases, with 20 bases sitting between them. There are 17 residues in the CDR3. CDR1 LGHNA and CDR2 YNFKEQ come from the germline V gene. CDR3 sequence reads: CASSQGRWGVLGETQYF. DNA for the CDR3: TGTGCCAGCAGCCAAGGACGATGGGGGGTTTTAGGGGAGACCCAGTACTTC.

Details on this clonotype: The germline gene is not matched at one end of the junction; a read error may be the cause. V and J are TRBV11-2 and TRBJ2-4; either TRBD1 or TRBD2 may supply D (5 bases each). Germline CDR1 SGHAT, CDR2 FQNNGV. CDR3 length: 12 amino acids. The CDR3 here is CASSKRGDIQYF. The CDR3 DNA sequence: TGTGCCAGCAGCAAGAGGGGAGACATTCAGTATTTC.

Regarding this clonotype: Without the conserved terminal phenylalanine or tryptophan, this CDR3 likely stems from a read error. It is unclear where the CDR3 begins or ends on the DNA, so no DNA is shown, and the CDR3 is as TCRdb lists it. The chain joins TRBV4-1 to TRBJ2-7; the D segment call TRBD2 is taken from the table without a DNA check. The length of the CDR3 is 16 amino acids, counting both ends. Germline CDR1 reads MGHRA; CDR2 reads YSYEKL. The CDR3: CASSRTLAGKGDEHYL.

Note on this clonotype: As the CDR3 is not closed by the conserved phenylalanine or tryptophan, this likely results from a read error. DNA of the CDR3: TGTGCCAGCAGTTTTTGGGGGGAGGGGGAGGTCGGGTCCTACGAGCAGTACTTA. This encodes CASSFWGEGEVGSYEQYL. The chain links TRBV12-3 or TRBV12-4 to TRBJ2-7; maybe TRBD2 (7 bases). The CDR3 has 18 amino acids. Trimming shortened V by 3 bases and J by 1 base, and 22 bases separated the two germline ends.

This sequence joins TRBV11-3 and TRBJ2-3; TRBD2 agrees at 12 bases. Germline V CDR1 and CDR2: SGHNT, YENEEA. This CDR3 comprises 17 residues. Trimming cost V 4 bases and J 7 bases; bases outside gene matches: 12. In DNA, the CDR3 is TGTGCCAGCAGCTCAACCCCAACTAGCGGGAGGCGTTATACGCAGTATTTT. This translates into CASSSTPTSGRRYTQYF. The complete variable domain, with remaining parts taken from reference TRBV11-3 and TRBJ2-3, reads EAGVVQSPRYKIIEKKQPVAFWCNPISGHNTLYWYLQNLGQGPELLIRYENEEAVDDSQLPKDRFSAERLKGVDSTLKIQPAELGDSAVYLCASSSTPTSGRRYTQYFGPGTRLTVL.

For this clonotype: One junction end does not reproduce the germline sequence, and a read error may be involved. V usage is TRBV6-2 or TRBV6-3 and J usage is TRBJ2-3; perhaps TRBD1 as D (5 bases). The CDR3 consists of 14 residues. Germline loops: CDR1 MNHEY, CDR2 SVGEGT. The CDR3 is CASSYGANTDTLYF. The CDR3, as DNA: TGTGCCAGCAGTTACGGGGCTAACACAGATACGCTGTATTTT.

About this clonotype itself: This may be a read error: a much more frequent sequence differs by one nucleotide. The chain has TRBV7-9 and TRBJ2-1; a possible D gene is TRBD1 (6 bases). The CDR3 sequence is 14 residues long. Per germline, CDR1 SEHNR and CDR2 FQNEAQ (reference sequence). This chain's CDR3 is CASRLGGSYNEQFF. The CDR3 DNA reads TGTGCCAGCAGATTAGGGGGCTCCTACAATGAGCAGTTCTTC.

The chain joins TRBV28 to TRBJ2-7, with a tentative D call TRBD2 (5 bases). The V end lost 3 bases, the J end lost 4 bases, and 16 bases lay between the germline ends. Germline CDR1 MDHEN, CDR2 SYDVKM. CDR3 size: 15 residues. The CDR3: CASSFLQTAGYEQYF. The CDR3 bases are TGTGCCAGCAGTTTTTTACAAACTGCGGGTTACGAGCAGTACTTC. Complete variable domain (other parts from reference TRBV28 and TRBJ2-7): DVKVTQSSRYLVKRTGEKVFLECVQDMDHENMFWYRQDPGLGLRLIYFSYDVKMKEKGDIPEGYSVSREKKERFSLILESASTNQTSMYLCASSFLQTAGYEQYFGPGTRLTVT.

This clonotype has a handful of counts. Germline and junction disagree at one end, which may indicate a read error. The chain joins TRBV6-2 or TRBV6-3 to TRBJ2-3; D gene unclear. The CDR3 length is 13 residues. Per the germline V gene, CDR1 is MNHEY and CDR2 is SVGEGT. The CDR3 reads CASSGHMGNKQYF. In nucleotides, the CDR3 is TGTGCAAGCAGTGGGCACATGGGGAATAAGCAGTATTTT.

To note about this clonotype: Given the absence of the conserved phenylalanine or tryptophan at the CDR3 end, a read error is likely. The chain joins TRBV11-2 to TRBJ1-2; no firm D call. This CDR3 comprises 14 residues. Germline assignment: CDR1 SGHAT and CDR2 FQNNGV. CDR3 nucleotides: TGTGTCAGCAGCTCGACATGGGGTACCTATGGCTACACCCTC. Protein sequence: CVSSSTWGTYGYTL.

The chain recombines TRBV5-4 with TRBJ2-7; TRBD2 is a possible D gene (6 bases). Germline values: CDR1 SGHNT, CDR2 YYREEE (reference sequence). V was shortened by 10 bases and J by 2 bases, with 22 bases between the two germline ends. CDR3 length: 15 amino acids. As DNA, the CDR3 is TGTGCCGGAAGGGCATACGGGACTGCAACCTACGAGCAGTACTTC. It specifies CAGRAYGTATYEQYF.